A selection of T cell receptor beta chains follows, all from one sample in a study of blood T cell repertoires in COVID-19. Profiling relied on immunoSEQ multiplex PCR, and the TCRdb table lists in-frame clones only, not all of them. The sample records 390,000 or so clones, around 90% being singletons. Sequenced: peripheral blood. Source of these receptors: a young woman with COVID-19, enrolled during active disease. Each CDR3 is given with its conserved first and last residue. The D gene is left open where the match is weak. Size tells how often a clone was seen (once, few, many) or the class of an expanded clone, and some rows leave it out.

TGTGCCAGCAGCCAGAACATCAACACTGAAGCTTTCTTT	CASSQNINTEAFF	-	TRBV7-2	TRBJ1-1	-
TGTGCCAGCAGCCCCTCAGGGTTATCCACAGATACGCAGTATTTT	CASSPSGLSTDTQYF	-	TRBV11-3	TRBJ2-3	-
TGTGCCAGTAGACGGACTAGCAACACCATATATTTT	CASRRTSNTIYF	-	TRBV19	TRBJ1-3	-
TGTGCCACCAGTGACAGAAGCACTGAAGCTTTCTTT	CATSDRSTEAFF	-	TRBV24-1	TRBJ1-1	-
TGTGCCAGCAGTAAAGGTTGGAGCTACGAGCAGTACTTC	CASSKGWSYEQYF	-	TRBV7-2	TRBJ2-7	-
TGTGCCAGCAGCCGAAGGACAGGGATCCAAGCAGATACGCAGTATTTT	CASSRRTGIQADTQYF	TRBD1	TRBV7-9	TRBJ2-3	-
TGTGCCAGCAGCCAAGATACAGGGGGCCGTCAGCCCCAGCATTTT	CASSQDTGGRQPQHF	TRBD1	TRBV3-1/TRBV3-2	TRBJ1-5	few
TGTGCCAGCAGCTCCGCGACAGCGGGTGAAAAACTGTTTTTT	CASSSATAGEKLFF	-	TRBV27	TRBJ1-4	-
TGTGCCAGCAGTTTATCTTGGCCAGGCGCTCAGCCCCAGCATTTT	CASSLSWPGAQPQHF	-	TRBV28	TRBJ1-5	few
TGTGCCACCAGTGTGAGGGAGGGGGGCAATCAGCCCCAGCATTTT	CATSVREGGNQPQHF	-	TRBV24-1	TRBJ1-5	once
TGTGCTAGTGGTCCGGATGGACATGCTATTAACTATGGCTACACCTTC	CASGPDGHAINYGYTF	-	TRBV12-5	TRBJ1-2	-
TGTGCCAGCAGGGGACAGGGGGGGACTGAAGCTTTCTTT	CASRGQGGTEAFF	TRBD1	TRBV6-6	TRBJ1-1	-
TGTGCCAGCAGCTTGGGCAGCGGGACGTACAATGAGCAGTTCTTC	CASSLGSGTYNEQFF	TRBD2	TRBV11-2	TRBJ2-1	-
TGTGCCAGCAGCCAATCAGTGGGGGGGGTCGCTTTCTTT	CASSQSVGGVAFF	-	TRBV16	TRBJ1-1	-
TGTGCCAGCAGCCCCCGAAGGGACAGGACTAACTATGGCTACACCTTC	CASSPRRDRTNYGYTF	TRBD1	TRBV7-2	TRBJ1-2	-
TGTGCCAACTCGCTGATGGGGGGGCCGACGACTGAAGCTTTCTTT	CANSLMGGPTTEAFF	-	TRBV7-9	TRBJ1-1	-
TGTGCCAGCAGCTTGGTTGGCGGGGTTGGATACGAGCAGTACTTC	CASSLVGGVGYEQYF	-	TRBV5-5	TRBJ2-7	-
TGTGCCAGCAGCCTTGGGGGCCGACGTGGGTCGAATGAGCAGTTCTTC	CASSLGGRRGSNEQFF	-	TRBV28	TRBJ2-1	-
TGTGCCAGCAGTTTATTTACGGGGGGCGCGTACGAGCAGTACTTC	CASSLFTGGAYEQYF	-	TRBV28	TRBJ2-7	-
TGCAGTGCTAGTAGTCCCGGGACAGGGAGGACTGAAGCTTTCTTT	CSASSPGTGRTEAFF	TRBD1	TRBV20-1	TRBJ1-1	-
TGCGCCAGCAGCCGGGGACAGGGGGCGAGTGGCTACACCTTC	CASSRGQGASGYTF	TRBD1	TRBV4-3	TRBJ1-2	-
TGTGCCAGCAGCTTAGACACTAGCGGTAACAATGAGCAGTTCTTC	CASSLDTSGNNEQFF	TRBD2	TRBV7-2	TRBJ2-1	-
TGTGCCAGCAGCTTCTACACTGAAGCTTTCTTT	CASSFYTEAFF	-	TRBV5-6	TRBJ1-1	-
TGTGCCAGCAGCCAACGGGGTAGAGACAATGAGCAGTTCTTC	CASSQRGRDNEQFF	-	TRBV3-1/TRBV3-2	TRBJ2-1	-
TGTGCCAGCAGGGGGGGACAGGGGCTGAACAATGAGCAGTTCTTC	CASRGGQGLNNEQFF	TRBD1	TRBV6-5	TRBJ2-1	-
TGTGCCTGGAGTGTGGAGGGTGGCCCAGATACGCAGTATTTT	CAWSVEGGPDTQYF	-	TRBV30	TRBJ2-3	-
TGCGCCAGCAGTCTTGCAGATACGCAGTATTTT	CASSLADTQYF	-	TRBV10-1	TRBJ2-3	-